The rows below give T cell receptor beta chains drawn from one sample of a study of identical twins. TCRdb re-called the 5' RACE reads through MiXCR, storing one row per CDR3 protein. Here the sample spans hundreds of thousands of distinct CDR3 sequences, around an eighth being singletons. These data are also associated with another study on yellow fever vaccine responses in identical twins.

Sequenced: PBMCs. These receptors came from a young woman in good health. Each CDR3 is given with its conserved first and last residue. A D gene is named only where the DNA matches it firmly. Not all rows give a size; the values are once, few, many and, for expanded clones, a class.

J	D	size	V	DNA	CDR3
TRBJ2-2	TRBD2	-	TRBV12-5	TGTGCTAGTGGTTTGGAACTAGCGGCAGGAGCGAACACCGGGGAGCTGTTTTTT	CASGLELAAGANTGELFF
TRBJ2-3	-	few	TRBV5-1	TGCGCCAGCAGCTTTAAAACCACGAGACCAGATACGCAGTATTTT	CASSFKTTRPDTQYF
TRBJ2-5	TRBD2	few	TRBV28	TGTGCCAGCAGTTTCCCCCGATCCGGGACTAGGGAAGAGACCCAGTACTTC	CASSFPRSGTREETQYF
TRBJ2-1	-	-	TRBV5-1	TGCGCCAGCAGCTCCCACGGACAGGAGCAGTTCTTC	CASSSHGQEQFF
TRBJ2-1	TRBD2	-	TRBV2	TGTGCCTGCAGTTTGCCCCGGGGCGTTTTAGCGGGAAAGACCAATGAGCAGTTCTTC	CACSLPRGVLAGKTNEQFF
TRBJ1-6	-	-	TRBV11-2	TGTGCCAGCAGCCCGCATGGAAGCTCCTATAATTCACCCCTCCACTTT	CASSPHGSSYNSPLHF
TRBJ1-6	TRBD1	-	TRBV20-1	TGCAGTGCTAGAGAATGGGACAGGGTAAATTCACCCCTCCACTTT	CSAREWDRVNSPLHF
TRBJ2-2	-	-	TRBV21-1	TGTGCCAGCACCCTATTCCCCTTAAGGGGATGCTTGAACACCGGGGAGCTGTTTTTT	CASTLFPLRGCLNTGELFF
TRBJ1-2	-	few	TRBV19	TGTGCCAGTAGTAACGGGGACTATGGCTACACCTTC	CASSNGDYGYTF
TRBJ2-1	TRBD1	-	TRBV5-1	TGCGCCAGCAGCGCCGGGACAGGGGTTAAGGGTGAGCAGTTCTTC	CASSAGTGVKGEQFF
TRBJ2-1	TRBD2	few	TRBV5-1	TGCGCCAGCAGCTTGGAACTAGCGGCCAATGAGCAGTTCTTC	CASSLELAANEQFF
TRBJ2-1	TRBD1	-	TRBV2	TGTGCCAGCAGTGAATGGTTATGGGGACAGGAGTACAATGAGCAGTTCTTC	CASSEWLWGQEYNEQFF
TRBJ1-5	TRBD1	many	TRBV7-8	TGTGCCAGCAGCTTAGGAGGAAGACAGGGAGGCAATCAGCCCCAGCATTTT	CASSLGGRQGGNQPQHF
TRBJ2-5	TRBD2	few	TRBV20-1	TGCAGTGCCCGATCAACTAGCGCCCAAGAGACCCAGTACTTC	CSARSTSAQETQYF
TRBJ1-1	TRBD1	-	TRBV10-3	TGTGCCATCAGAGTTGAGGGGGCCAAAGCTTTCTTT	CAIRVEGAKAFF
TRBJ2-1	-	-	TRBV28	TGTGCCAGCAGACCTGCCGGGACAGAGCAGTTCTTC	CASRPAGTEQFF
TRBJ1-1	-	many	TRBV12-3/TRBV12-4	TGTGCCAGCAGTCCCCGGGCAGGGGTGAACACTGAAGCTTTCTTT	CASSPRAGVNTEAFF